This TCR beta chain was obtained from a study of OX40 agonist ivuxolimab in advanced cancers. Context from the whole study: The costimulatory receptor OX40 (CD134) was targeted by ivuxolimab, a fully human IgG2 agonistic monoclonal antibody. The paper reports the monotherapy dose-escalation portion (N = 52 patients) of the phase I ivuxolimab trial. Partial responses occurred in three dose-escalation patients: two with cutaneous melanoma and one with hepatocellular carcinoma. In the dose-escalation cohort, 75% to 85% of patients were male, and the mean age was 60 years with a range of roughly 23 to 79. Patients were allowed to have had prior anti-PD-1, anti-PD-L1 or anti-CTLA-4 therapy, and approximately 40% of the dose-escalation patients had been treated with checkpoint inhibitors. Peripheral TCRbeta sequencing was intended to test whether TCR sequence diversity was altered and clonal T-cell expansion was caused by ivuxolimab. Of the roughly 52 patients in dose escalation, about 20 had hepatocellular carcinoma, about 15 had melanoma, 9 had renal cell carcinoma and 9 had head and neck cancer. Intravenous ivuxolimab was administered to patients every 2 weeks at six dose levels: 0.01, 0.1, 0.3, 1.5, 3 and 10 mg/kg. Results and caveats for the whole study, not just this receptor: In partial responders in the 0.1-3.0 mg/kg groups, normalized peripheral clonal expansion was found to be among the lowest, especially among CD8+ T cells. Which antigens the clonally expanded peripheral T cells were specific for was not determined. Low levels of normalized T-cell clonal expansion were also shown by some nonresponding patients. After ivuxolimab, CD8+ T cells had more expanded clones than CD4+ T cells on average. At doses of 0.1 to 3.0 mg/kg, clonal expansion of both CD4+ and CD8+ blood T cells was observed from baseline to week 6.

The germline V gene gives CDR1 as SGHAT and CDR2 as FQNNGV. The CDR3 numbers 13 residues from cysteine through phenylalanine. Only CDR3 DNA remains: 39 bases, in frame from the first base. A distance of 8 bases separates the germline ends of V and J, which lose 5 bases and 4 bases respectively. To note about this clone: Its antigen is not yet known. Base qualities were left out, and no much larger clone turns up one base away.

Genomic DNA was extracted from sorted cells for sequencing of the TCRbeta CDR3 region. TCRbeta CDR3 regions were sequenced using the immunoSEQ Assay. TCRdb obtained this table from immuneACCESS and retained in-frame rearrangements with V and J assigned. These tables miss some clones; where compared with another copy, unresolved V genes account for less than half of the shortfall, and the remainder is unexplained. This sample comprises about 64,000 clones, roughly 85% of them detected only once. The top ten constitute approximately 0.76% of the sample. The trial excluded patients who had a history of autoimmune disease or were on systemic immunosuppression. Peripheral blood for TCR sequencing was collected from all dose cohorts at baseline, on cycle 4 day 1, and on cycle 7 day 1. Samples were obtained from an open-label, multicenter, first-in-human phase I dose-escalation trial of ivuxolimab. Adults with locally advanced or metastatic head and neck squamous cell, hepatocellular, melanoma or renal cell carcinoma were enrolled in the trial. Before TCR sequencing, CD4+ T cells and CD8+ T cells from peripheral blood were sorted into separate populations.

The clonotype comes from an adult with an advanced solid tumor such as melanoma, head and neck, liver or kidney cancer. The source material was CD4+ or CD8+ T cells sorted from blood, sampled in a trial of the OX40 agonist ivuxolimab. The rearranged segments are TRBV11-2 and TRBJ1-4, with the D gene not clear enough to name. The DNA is TGTGCCAGCAGCACCCGACTTAATGAAAAACTGTTTTTT. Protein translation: CASSTRLNEKLFF.